What follows are 8 T cell receptor beta chains derived from one specimen sequenced in a study of T cell responses to AZD1222 COVID-19 vaccine (dated by TCRdb to the early 2020s). This sample's time point label indicates: about 28 days (+/-7) after the second vaccine dose. Library method: the immunoSEQ multiplex PCR assay. Drawn from immuneACCESS, this table holds only the in-frame rearrangements with V and J called that TCRdb kept. Clones are partly lost; checked studies trace under half to an unresolved V gene and leave the rest unexplained. The sample data list fewer than 150,000 clones, and around 93% of these were observed just once. The ten most abundant clones make up under 9% of the sample. The sample in question was peripheral blood, obtained 28 days after the second AZD1222 dose. These receptors all stem from an adult who received the AZD1222 COVID-19 vaccine.

J is TRBJ1-1 and V is TRBV5-1; maybe TRBD1 (5 bases). Trimming removed 4 bases from V and 5 bases from J, with 15 bases in between. CDR3 length: 14 amino acids. CDR1 and CDR2 (germline): SGHRS, YFSETQ. The CDR3 reads CASSQSGWGTEAFF. The CDR3 DNA reads TGCGCCAGCAGCCAAAGTGGCTGGGGGACTGAAGCTTTCTTT.

The chain links TRBV4-1 to TRBJ1-1, with D unclear. The V and J ends lost 8 bases and 1 base respectively, with 14 bases between them. Germline CDR1 MGHRA, CDR2 YSYEKL. This CDR3 spans 14 amino acids. CDR3 residues: CASQLGGPNTEAFF. The DNA for the CDR3 is TGCGCCAGCCAGCTAGGTGGGCCGAACACTGAAGCTTTCTTT.

This clone appeared a single time. V and J are TRBV20-1 and TRBJ1-2, with D possibly being TRBD1 (5 bases). The germline V gene encodes CDR1 DFQATT and CDR2 SNEGSKA (reference sequence). V lost 3 bases, J lost 10 bases, and 12 bases lay in between. CDR3 size: 11 residues. DNA for the CDR3: TGCAGTGCTAGGGGGCAAGTTGCCTACACCTTC. Translating gives CSARGQVAYTF.

This clone was seen only once. The V call is TRBV27, the J call TRBJ2-3; 7 bases are a match to TRBD1. Germline CDR1 MNHEY, CDR2 SMNVEV (reference sequence). The J segment lost 4 bases and the V segment lost 10 bases, leaving 23 bases of the junction unmatched. CDR3 length: 18 amino acids. CDR3 nucleotides: TGTGCCACCCAACGAAGGGACAGAATGAGTTTAGGTGCAGATACGCAGTATTTT. Translation gives CATQRRDRMSLGADTQYF.

The V gene is TRBV5-1, the J gene TRBJ1-2; tentative D call: TRBD1 (6 bases). CDR1 is SGHRS, CDR2 YFSETQ, per germline. V was shortened by 4 bases and J by 7 bases, with 20 bases between the two germline ends. The CDR3 covers 15 residues. This chain's CDR3 is CASSLLTDRSPGYTF. The CDR3 nucleotides read TGCGCCAGCAGCCTACTCACCGACAGGAGCCCTGGCTACACCTTC.

The chain carries TRBV28 and TRBJ1-1; 7 bases line up with TRBD1. From germline, CDR1 is MDHEN and CDR2 SYDVKM. The CDR3 has 15 residues. Unmatched junction bases numbered 6, after V lost 3 bases and J lost 2 bases. The CDR3 DNA sequence: TGTGCCAGCAGTTTTCCAGACAGGGCTAACACTGAAGCTTTCTTT. This codes for CASSFPDRANTEAFF.

In this sample, this clone turned up a few times. The chain combines TRBV5-1 with TRBJ2-1; TRBD1 matches at 7 bases. The V and J ends lost 0 bases and 8 bases, in that order; junction bases with no gene match: 17. Germline V lookup: CDR1 SGHRS, CDR2 YFSETQ. This CDR3 has 18 residues. CDR3: CASSLGQGRWYVLDEQFF. The CDR3 nucleotides are TGCGCCAGCAGCTTGGGACAGGGTCGGTGGTACGTTCTCGATGAGCAGTTCTTC. The whole variable domain, remainder taken from reference TRBV5-1 and TRBJ2-1, is KAGVTQTPRYLIKTRGQQVTLSCSPISGHRSVSWYQQTPGQGLQFLFEYFSETQRNKGNFPGRFSGRQFSNSRSEMNVSTLELGDSALYLCASSLGQGRWYVLDEQFFGPGTRLTVL.

V gene TRBV6-1 combines with J gene TRBJ1-5; maybe TRBD1 (5 bases). The V gene lost 2 bases and the J gene lost 6 bases, with 17 bases spanning the gap. The germline V gene encodes CDR1 MNHNS and CDR2 SASEGT. The CDR3 sequence is 16 residues long. This CDR3 is CASSETREGAGQPQHF. The CDR3 coding sequence is TGTGCCAGCAGTGAAACCCGAGAAGGGGCAGGTCAGCCCCAGCATTTT.